These 30 T cell receptor beta chains share one sample of origin, sequenced in a study of CD8 T cells in Susac syndrome. RNA was extracted with the RNeasy kit, and a quantity of roughly 0.5 to 1 ug was reverse transcribed using random hexamers. TCRdb re-called the immunoSEQ multiplex PCR reads with MiXCR, one entry per CDR3 protein. The table shows 250,000 to 300,000 distinct CDR3 sequences, with over 75% occurring only once. Sequencing was performed on CD8+ T cells from PBMCs. The source of these receptors is a human donor with multiple sclerosis.

The J gene is TRBJ2-2, the V gene TRBV20-1; 7 nucleotides match TRBD2. The CDR3 contains 16 residues. The V gene's germline CDR1 is DFQATT and CDR2 SNEGSKA (reference sequence). Trimming cost V 1 base and J 6 bases; bases outside gene matches: 11. CDR3 residues: CSARVSASGLSGELFF. CDR3 DNA: TGCAGTGCTAGAGTCTCGGCTAGCGGTTTGTCCGGGGAGCTGTTTTTT.

This sequence joins TRBV27 and TRBJ1-1; tentatively, D is TRBD1 (5 bases). Germline CDR1 is MNHEY and CDR2 is SMNVEV (reference sequence). This CDR3 is 14 amino acids long. Trimming removed 7 bases from V and 3 bases from J, with 15 bases in between. The CDR3 loop reads CASNPLGRDTEAFF. CDR3 nucleotides: TGTGCCAGCAACCCTTTGGGCAGGGACACTGAAGCTTTCTTT.

The rearrangement links TRBV4-3 to TRBJ1-1; a weak D match, TRBD1 (5 bases). Germline values: CDR1 LGHNA, CDR2 YSLEER. V shed 0 bases and J shed 0 bases, with 8 bases lying between them. The length of the CDR3 is 15 residues. The chain's CDR3 is CASSQERGLNTEAFF. In DNA, the CDR3 is TGCGCCAGCAGCCAAGAAAGGGGTCTGAACACTGAAGCTTTCTTT.

This chain uses TRBV7-9 with TRBJ2-2; D gene ambiguous. The germline gives CDR1 SEHNR, CDR2 FQNEAQ (reference sequence). Trimming cost V 5 bases and J 6 bases, with 16 bases left between them. CDR3 length: 15 residues. Here the CDR3 DNA reads TGTGCCAGCAGCCCTCTTTCAGGCTACCCCGGGGAGCTGTTTTTT. This sequence encodes CASSPLSGYPGELFF.

This chain connects TRBV30 to TRBJ2-6; TRBD1 might be the D (6 bases). The germline V gene encodes CDR1 GTSNPN and CDR2 SVGIG (reference sequence). V was shortened by 1 base and J by 0 bases, with 13 bases between the two germline ends. This CDR3 region has 17 residues. The CDR3 region has the DNA TGTGCCTGGAGTGCAGGGGTAGTGGGCTCTGGGGCCAACGTCCTGACTTTC. This sequence encodes CAWSAGVVGSGANVLTF.

This sequence joins TRBV24-1 and TRBJ2-1; unclear D gene. V gave up 10 bases and J gave up 4 bases, with 19 bases separating them. The length of the CDR3 is 15 residues. Germline CDR1 KGHDR, CDR2 SFDVKD. CDR3 sequence: CATSPTYPLYNEQFF. The CDR3 nucleotides read TGTGCCACATCACCGACCTACCCCCTATACAATGAGCAGTTCTTC.

The rearrangement uses TRBV20-1 and TRBJ2-2; D is tentatively TRBD1 or TRBD2 (6 bases each). The germline gives CDR1 DFQATT, CDR2 SNEGSKA (reference sequence). V lost 0 bases and J lost 4, with 18 bases in between. This CDR3 region has 17 residues. Written as DNA, the CDR3 is TGCAGTGCTAGAGAAGGATCCGGGGGCGCCGTCACCGGGGAGCTGTTTTTT. Amino acids: CSAREGSGGAVTGELFF.

This clonotype was observed a handful of times. The CDR3 loop reads CASSLASEAFF. DNA for the CDR3: TGTGCCAGCAGCTTGGCGTCTGAAGCTTTCTTT. The chain joins TRBV5-5 to TRBJ1-1; unclear D gene. The germline V and J ends were trimmed by 0 bases and 6 bases, with 3 bases remaining between them. From germline, CDR1 is SGHKS and CDR2 YYEKEE (reference sequence). CDR3 length: 11 residues. Filled out from reference TRBV5-5 and TRBJ1-1, the complete variable domain reads DAGVTQSPTHLIKTRGQQVTLRCSPISGHKSVSWYQQVLGQGPQFIFQYYEKEERGRGNFPDRFSARQFPNYSSELNVNALLLGDSALYLCASSLASEAFFGQGTRLTVV.

The chain recombines TRBV19 with TRBJ1-5; D is ambiguous. This CDR3 has 13 amino acids. With 1 base removed from V and 7 bases from J, the gap between germline ends came to 8 bases. Germline CDR1 and CDR2: LNHDA and SQIVND (reference sequence). The CDR3 loop reads CASSIAGGQPQHF. CDR3 sequence (DNA): TGTGCCAGTAGTATAGCCGGAGGCCAGCCCCAGCATTTT.

V and J are TRBV9 and TRBJ2-6, with a tentative D call TRBD1 (5 bases). The CDR3 consists of 18 residues. V lost 0 bases and J lost 4, with 17 bases in between. Germline V gene data show CDR1 as SGDLS and CDR2 as YYNGEE. In nucleotides, the CDR3 is TGTGCCAGCAGCGTAGCAGGGTGGACGTCGGCGGGGGCCAACGTCCTGACTTTC. Translated, it gives CASSVAGWTSAGANVLTF.

Only a few counts were recorded for this clonotype. This chain links TRBV7-9 with TRBJ1-4; D is unresolved. CDR1 SEHNR and CDR2 FQNEAQ come from the germline V gene (reference sequence). The CDR3 spans 13 residues. Deletions cut 5 bases from V and 10 bases from J, with 14 bases between. Here the CDR3 reads CASSQVGFRKLFF. As DNA, the CDR3 is TGTGCCAGCAGCCAAGTAGGGTTTCGAAAACTGTTTTTT. The variable domain in full, with the rest retrieved from reference TRBV7-9 and TRBJ1-4, is DTGVSQNPRHKITKRGQNVTFRCDPISEHNRLYWYRQTLGQGPEFLTYFQNEAQLEKSRLLSDRFSAERPKGSFSTLEIQRTEQGDSAMYLCASSQVGFRKLFFGSGTQLSVL.

A single count supports this clonotype. The rearrangement uses TRBV28 and TRBJ2-7; D possibly corresponds to TRBD2 (6 bases). The V end lost 5 bases, the J end lost 2 bases, and 13 bases lay between the germline ends. The CDR3 is 14 residues long. Per germline, CDR1 MDHEN and CDR2 SYDVKM. CDR3 nucleotides: TGTGCCAGCAGTCCCCACGGGGGTCCCTACGAGCAGTACTTC. Protein product: CASSPHGGPYEQYF.

J is TRBJ2-1 and V is TRBV24-1; TRBD2 agrees at 8 bases. The CDR3 totals 15 residues. The germline V gene has CDR1 KGHDR and CDR2 SFDVKD. After removal of 0 bases from V and 8 bases from J, the junction contained 5 bases not matched to a gene. The CDR3 loop reads CATSDLGTSIDEQFF. The DNA of the CDR3 is TGTGCCACCAGTGATTTGGGGACTAGTATCGATGAGCAGTTCTTC.

The rearrangement uses TRBV19 and TRBJ2-3; 15 bases fit TRBD2. Germline CDR1 reads LNHDA; CDR2 reads SQIVND (reference sequence). J lost 2 bases, V lost 11 bases, and 8 bases had no gene match. The CDR3 spans 16 residues. Written as DNA, the CDR3 is TGTGCCGCGGGACTAGCGGGAGGCCTGTACACAGATACGCAGTATTTT. Translating it yields CAAGLAGGLYTDTQYF.

The chain links TRBV7-9 to TRBJ2-2; 10 bases are shared with TRBD2. Germline CDR1 is SEHNR and CDR2 is FQNEAQ (reference sequence). V was pared by 5 bases and J by 6 bases, with 12 bases of the junction left unmatched. The CDR3 consists of 17 residues. The CDR3 DNA sequence: TGTGCCAGCAGCCTACTCCAGCGGGAGGGTGGACCCGGGGAGCTGTTTTTT. Translated, it gives CASSLLQREGGPGELFF.

The CDR3, as DNA: TGTGCCAGCAGCAAAGTCCGACTAGCGGGGCTCAATGAGCAGTTCTTC. Translating it yields CASSKVRLAGLNEQFF. The V call is TRBV21-1, the J call TRBJ2-1; the table's TRBD2 call for D was not verified on the DNA. TRBV21-1 is listed as a pseudogene. The CDR3 length is 16 residues.

V gene TRBV2 combines with J gene TRBJ2-5; D possibly matches TRBD1 or TRBD2 (5 bases each). Per the germline V gene, CDR1 is SNHLY and CDR2 is FYNNEI. This CDR3 spans 15 amino acids. The V end lost 3 bases, the J end lost 5 bases, and 16 bases lay between the germline ends. CDR3 in DNA: TGTGCCAGCAGTGACGGGGCGGTTTTTTCGGAGACCCAGTACTTC. This sequence encodes CASSDGAVFSETQYF.

The chain joins TRBV12-3 or TRBV12-4 to TRBJ2-2; TRBD2 matches at 8 bases. This CDR3 comprises 12 residues. Germline trimming cut 8 bases from V and 7 bases from J; bases unmatched to any gene: 3. CDR3 DNA: TGTGCCAGCCCGGGAGGGCGCGGGGAGCTGTTTTTT. Its translation: CASPGGRGELFF.

This rearrangement joins TRBV28 to TRBJ1-2, with 9 nucleotides matching TRBD1. Germline values: CDR1 MDHEN, CDR2 SYDVKM. The CDR3 length is 18 residues. V gave up 5 bases and J gave up 3 bases; unmatched junction bases: 16. CDR3 DNA sequence: TGTGCCAGCAGTCTAAAAATAATACGGGGACAGGGCGACTATGGCTACACCTTC. As protein: CASSLKIIRGQGDYGYTF.

The chain combines TRBV28 with TRBJ1-5; no clear D gene. CDR3 length: 14 residues. Per the germline V gene, CDR1 is MDHEN and CDR2 is SYDVKM. The V end was cut by 5 bases, the J end by 6 bases, with 14 bases between. CDR3 coding DNA: TGTGCCAGCAGTCCCCGGGCCGGGGTTCAGCCCCAGCATTTT. It yields the protein CASSPRAGVQPQHF.

This chain links TRBV19 with TRBJ1-1, with D possibly TRBD1 on 6 matching bases. V was clipped by 6 bases and J by 7 bases, with 15 bases between them. CDR1 is LNHDA and CDR2 is SQIVND in the germline V gene (reference sequence). This CDR3 comprises 13 residues. CDR3 sequence (DNA): TGTGCCAGTAGCGAATTAGTACAGGGTGAAGCTTTCTTT. Translation gives CASSELVQGEAFF.

In this sample, this clonotype turned up a few times. V usage is TRBV27 and J usage is TRBJ1-1; D not resolved. CDR3 length: 14 amino acids. The V end was cut by 3 bases, the J end by 4 bases, with 12 bases between. Germline V gives CDR1 MNHEY, CDR2 SMNVEV (reference sequence). The DNA of the CDR3 is TGTGCCAGCAGTTTCGCCGGAGGAGGCACTGAAGCTTTCTTT. Protein: CASSFAGGGTEAFF.

This chain links TRBV10-3 with TRBJ2-5; perhaps TRBD2 as D (6 bases). Germline lookup yields CDR1 ENHRY and CDR2 SYGVKD. This CDR3 is built from 14 residues. Trimming took off 6 bases at V and 4 bases at J, with 15 bases between the two ends. The chain's CDR3 is CAISGDLEGETQYF. In DNA, the CDR3 is TGTGCCATCAGCGGGGACTTGGAAGGAGAGACCCAGTACTTC.

The CDR3 DNA sequence: TGTGCCAGCAGCTTACTCCACCTGGGGGGACTGGGGACTGAAGCTTTCTTT. This sequence encodes CASSLLHLGGLGTEAFF. V is TRBV27 and J is TRBJ1-1; the D gene is possibly TRBD1 (5 bases). V was pared by 6 bases and J by 5 bases, with 25 bases between. The CDR3 runs 17 residues. CDR1 and CDR2 from the germline V gene are MNHEY and SMNVEV (reference sequence).

V usage is TRBV5-1 and J usage is TRBJ2-1; 11 bases align to TRBD2. V gave up 4 bases and J gave up 3 bases; unmatched junction bases: 6. Germline CDR1 reads SGHRS; CDR2 reads YFSETQ. The CDR3 contains 16 residues. The CDR3 bases are TGCGCCAGCAGCACAGTAGGACTAGCGGGCTACAATGAGCAGTTCTTC. It specifies CASSTVGLAGYNEQFF.

The CDR3 DNA follows: TGTGCCAGCATCATGCCGGGACTAGCGGGTTACAATGAGCAGTTCTTC. Its protein product is CASIMPGLAGYNEQFF. The rearrangement uses TRBV5-5 and TRBJ2-1; the match to TRBD2 covers 12 bases. CDR1 SGHKS and CDR2 YYEKEE come from the germline V gene (reference sequence). J gave up 4 bases and V 6 bases, and 8 bases lay outside the gene matches. The length of the CDR3 is 16 residues.

The chain combines TRBV7-2 with TRBJ2-7, with TRBD2 identical over 9 bases. The junction had 8 bases not matched to a gene; V was cut back by 4 bases and J by 4 bases. Germline lookup yields CDR1 SGHTA and CDR2 FQGNSA. This CDR3 is 15 amino acids long. This CDR3 is CASSSLGLATYEQYF. CDR3 in DNA: TGTGCCAGCAGCTCCCTCGGACTAGCGACATACGAGCAGTACTTC.

This clonotype was detected a few times. This chain links TRBV27 with TRBJ2-7; D possibly uses TRBD1 or TRBD2 (7 bases each). CDR1 MNHEY and CDR2 SMNVEV come from the germline V gene (reference sequence). This CDR3 contains 16 residues. Deletions cut 5 bases from V and 5 bases from J, with 22 bases between. The chain's CDR3 is CASSLGTTGQSDEQYF. CDR3 DNA: TGTGCCAGCAGTCTCGGGACTACGGGACAGTCTGACGAGCAGTACTTC.

This clonotype was detected a few times. J is TRBJ2-1 and V is TRBV19, with 8 bases aligning to TRBD1. The CDR3 is made up of 14 amino acids. The J segment lost 7 bases and the V segment lost 3 bases, leaving 5 bases of the junction unmatched. CDR1 LNHDA and CDR2 SQIVND come from the germline V gene (reference sequence). This chain's CDR3 is CASSMMDRDNEQFF. The CDR3 DNA sequence: TGTGCCAGTAGTATGATGGACAGGGATAATGAGCAGTTCTTC.

This clonotype appeared a single time. The chain employs TRBV25-1 and TRBJ2-7, with 11 bases identical to TRBD2. The germline V gene encodes CDR1 MGHDK and CDR2 SYGVNS. CDR3 length: 14 amino acids. After removal of 3 bases from V and 5 bases from J, the junction contained 3 bases not matched to a gene. CDR3 loop: CASSDTSGSHEQYF. Written as DNA, the CDR3 is TGTGCCAGCAGTGACACTAGCGGGAGTCACGAGCAGTACTTC.